The clone carrying this T cell receptor beta chain occurred a few times. Antigen: not known. These data originate in a study of CD8 T cells in ankylosing spondylitis. General observations from the study: Within ankylosing spondylitis blood, a TCR beta motif made up of under 10 highly homologous variants appeared to be characteristic. As reported, disease-linked clones showed significant enrichment in matched ankylosing spondylitis synovial fluid. Disease-linked clones displayed a CD8+ phenotype and appeared relatively rarely in peripheral blood.

CDR1 SGHDN and CDR2 FVKESK come from the germline V gene. The CDR3 is 13 residues long. The V end was cut by 3 bases, the J end by 4 bases, with 9 bases between. 5'-RACE, quantitative and with molecular barcodes, yielded the TCR beta libraries. TCRdb re-called the 5' RACE reads with MiXCR, one entry per CDR3 protein. The sample consists of 800,000 to 900,000 distinct CDR3 sequences, about 10% of them appearing once. The chain uses TRBV14 and TRBJ1-2; D might be TRBD1 (5 bases). The sequenced sample consisted of blood, either unsorted or a sorted T cell fraction (not recorded which). This clonotype was sampled from a male donor with ankylosing spondylitis. Here the CDR3 reads CASSHETAYGYTF. The CDR3 bases are TGTGCCAGCAGCCATGAGACAGCCTATGGCTACACCTTC.